This TCR beta chain emerged from a study of blood T cell repertoires in COVID-19. Looking at the study overall: Spain, Italy and the United States supplied samples that represented acute and convalescent COVID-19. The analysed material was cDNA or gDNA that came from T cells, B-cell-depleted T cells, or PBMCs.

Seattle patient enrollment occurred during active infection, with longitudinal follow-up thereafter. Per the original data handling: The assay estimated nucleated cells by amplifying reference gene primers. Method: immunoSEQ multiplex PCR; TCRdb's copy keeps in-frame clones and lacks some. V and J calls and clone size are those listed in that table; D and trimming were worked out from the DNA. Among around 100,000 clones listed, just under 95% were seen once. CDR1 is LGHDT and CDR2 is YNNKEL in the germline V gene (reference sequence). The ends lost 1 base at V and 7 bases at J; junction bases unmatched: 7. This CDR3 is built from 15 residues.

This clonotype was obtained from a woman in her fifties or sixties with COVID-19, enrolled during active disease. The sample taken for sequencing was peripheral blood. The chain uses TRBV3-1 (or the pseudogene TRBV3-2) and TRBJ2-1; 7 nucleotides agree with TRBD2. The CDR3 region is CASSQARAGRNEQFF. DNA of the CDR3: TGTGCCAGCAGCCAAGCCCGAGCGGGGAGGAATGAGCAGTTCTTC.